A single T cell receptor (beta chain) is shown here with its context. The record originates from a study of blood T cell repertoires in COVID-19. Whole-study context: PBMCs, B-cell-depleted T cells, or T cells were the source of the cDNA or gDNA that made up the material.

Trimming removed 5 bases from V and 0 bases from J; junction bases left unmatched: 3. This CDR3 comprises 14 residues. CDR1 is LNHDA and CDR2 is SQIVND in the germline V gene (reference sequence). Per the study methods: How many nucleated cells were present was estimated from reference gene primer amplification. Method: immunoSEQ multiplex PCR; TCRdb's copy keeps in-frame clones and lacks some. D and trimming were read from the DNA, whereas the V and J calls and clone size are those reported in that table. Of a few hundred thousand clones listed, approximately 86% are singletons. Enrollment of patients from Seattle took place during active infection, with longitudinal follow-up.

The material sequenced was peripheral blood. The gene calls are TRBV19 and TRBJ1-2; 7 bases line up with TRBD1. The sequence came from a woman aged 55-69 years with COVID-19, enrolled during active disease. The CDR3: CASSFGTANYGYTF. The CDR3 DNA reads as TGTGCCAGTAGTTTTGGGACAGCTAACTATGGCTACACCTTC.